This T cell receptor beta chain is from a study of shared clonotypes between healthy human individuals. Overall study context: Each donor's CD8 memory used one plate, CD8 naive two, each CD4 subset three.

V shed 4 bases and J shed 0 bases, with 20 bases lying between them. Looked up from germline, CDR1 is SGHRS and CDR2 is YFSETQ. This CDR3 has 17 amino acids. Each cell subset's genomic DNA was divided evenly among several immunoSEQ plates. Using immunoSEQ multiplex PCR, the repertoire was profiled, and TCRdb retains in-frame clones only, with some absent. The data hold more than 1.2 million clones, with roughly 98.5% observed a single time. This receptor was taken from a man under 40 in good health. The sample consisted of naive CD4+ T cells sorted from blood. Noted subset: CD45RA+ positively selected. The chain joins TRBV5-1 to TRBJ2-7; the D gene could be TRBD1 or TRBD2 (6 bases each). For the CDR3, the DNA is TGCGCCAGCAGCCTAACAACGGGGGCGAAAAGCTCCTACGAGCAGTACTTC. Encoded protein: CASSLTTGAKSSYEQYF.